This T cell receptor (beta chain) emerged from a study of cytomegalovirus exposure and HLA in healthy donors. Study findings and constraints: The classifier was said to identify cytomegalovirus status with high specificity and sensitivity. Another analysis was done later, and it associated roughly 15,000 TCR beta sequences with HLA alleles at 0.05 false discovery rate. Trimming of TCR beta V- and J-genes showed a link, identified in a later analysis, to a missense DCLRE1C variant.

Per the germline V gene, CDR1 is SGHRS and CDR2 is YFSETQ. This CDR3 has 19 amino acids. Germline trimming cut 5 bases from V and 2 bases from J; bases unmatched to any gene: 11. 60 Vbeta and 13 Jbeta primers were used in PCR. Data came from immunoSEQ multiplex PCR; TCRdb stores just in-frame clones and leaves some out. Altogether 100,000 to 150,000 clones are present, around 83% being singletons, with the ten largest covering 1.2%. A remark on this clone: The target antigen is unknown.

The chain couples TRBV5-1 to TRBJ2-6; 12 bases match TRBD1. Sequenced input: PBMCs. This sequence was found in a girl between 2 and 10 years old in good health and CMV-seronegative. CDR3 nucleotide sequence: TGCGCCAGCAGTTTAGTTACCGGGACAGGGGGCACTGGGGCCAACGTCCTGACTTTC. As protein: CASSLVTGTGGTGANVLTF.